Below, 10 T cell receptor beta chains from the same sample are listed, as sequenced in a study of OX40 agonist ivuxolimab in advanced cancers. Profiled with immunoSEQ multiplex PCR; TCRdb holds only in-frame clones, not every one. The data hold about 84,000 clones, with roughly nine tenths observed a single time. The sample consisted of CD4+ or CD8+ T cells sorted from blood, taken in a trial of the OX40 agonist ivuxolimab. These receptors were taken from an adult with an advanced solid tumor such as melanoma, head and neck, liver or kidney cancer.

V is TRBV7-8 and J is TRBJ1-2; a possible D gene is TRBD1 (5 bases). The V end lost 2 bases, the J end lost 2 bases, and 9 bases lay between the germline ends. This CDR3 is 14 amino acids long. Per the germline V gene, CDR1 is SGHVS and CDR2 is FQNEAQ. The CDR3 loop reads CASSLRTTNYGYTF. Here the CDR3 DNA reads TGTGCCAGCAGCTTAAGGACAACCAACTATGGCTACACCTTC.

The rearrangement joins TRBV2 to TRBJ2-2; TRBD1 matches at 7 bases. Germline loops: CDR1 SNHLY, CDR2 FYNNEI. V gave up 6 bases and J gave up 5 bases; unmatched junction bases: 6. The CDR3 runs to 14 residues. CDR3 in amino acids: CASRQGVGTGELFF. The CDR3 DNA sequence: TGTGCCAGCAGGCAGGGGGTGGGGACCGGGGAGCTGTTTTTT.

This clone showed up just a few times. This rearrangement joins TRBV27 to TRBJ1-4, with 8 bases aligning to TRBD1. With 5 bases clipped from V and 8 bases from J, the junction kept 7 bases outside the gene matches. The germline gives CDR1 MNHEY, CDR2 SMNVEV (reference sequence). The length of the CDR3 is 14 residues. In DNA form, the CDR3 reads TGTGCCAGCAGTGGCAGGGGGCTTGGGGAAAAACTGTTTTTT. Amino acid sequence: CASSGRGLGEKLFF.

The chain has TRBV11-2 and TRBJ1-5; TRBD1 matches at 8 bases. CDR1 and CDR2 (germline): SGHAT, FQNNGV. CDR3 length: 15 amino acids. Germline trimming cut 6 bases from V and 0 bases from J; bases unmatched to any gene: 4. CDR3 DNA sequence: TGTGCCAGCAGTTGGGACAGGAATAGCAATCAGCCCCAGCATTTT. Amino acids: CASSWDRNSNQPQHF.

The genes are TRBV5-6 and TRBJ2-3; a weak D match, TRBD1 (6 bases). The length of the CDR3 is 15 residues. The germline V gene has CDR1 SGHDT and CDR2 YYEEEE. Trimming pared 4 bases from V and 0 bases from J, leaving 12 bases between. The CDR3 region is CASSTWTASTDTQYF. CDR3 nucleotides: TGTGCCAGCAGCACCTGGACAGCTAGCACAGATACGCAGTATTTT.

With regard to this clone: Its ends do not fully match the called genes, so a read error is possible. The chain's CDR3 is CASSEEDSYTEAFF. In nucleotides, the CDR3 is TGTGCCAGCAGCGAAGAGGACTCCTACACTGAAGCTTTCTTT. V is TRBV2 and J is TRBJ1-1; no clear D. The CDR3 is 14 residues long. Germline CDR1 is SNHLY and CDR2 is FYNNEI.

This chain links TRBV6-1 with TRBJ2-3, with D perhaps matching TRBD2 (7 bases). The V gene lost 3 bases and the J gene lost 5 bases, with 12 bases spanning the gap. There are 14 residues in the CDR3. Germline CDR1 and CDR2: MNHNS and SASEGT. CDR3 sequence: CASSEGGAVDTQYF. The CDR3 DNA is TGTGCCAGCAGTGAGGGGGGGGCGGTAGATACGCAGTATTTT.

This clone showed up just a few times. The chain combines TRBV21-1 with TRBJ2-7. TRBV21-1 is flagged as a pseudogene. The CDR3 has 14 amino acids. The CDR3 spells CASTGAGGDLEQYV. CDR3 sequence (DNA): TGTGCCAGCACCGGGGCAGGGGGGGATCTCGAGCAGTACGTC.

The rearrangement links TRBV18 to TRBJ2-1; 7 bases align to TRBD2. The CDR3 extends over 15 amino acids. V was pared by 2 bases and J by 3 bases, with 4 bases of the junction left unmatched. In germline, CDR1 is KGHSH, CDR2 LQKENI. CDR3 coding DNA: TGTGCCAGCTCACCAGCGGGGGAGGGCTACAATGAGCAGTTCTTC. Translated, it gives CASSPAGEGYNEQFF.

The genes are TRBV29-1 and TRBJ1-1; D is possibly TRBD1 (6 bases). CDR3 length: 13 amino acids. The ends were cut back, 7 bases at V and 0 bases at J, with 12 bases in the middle. Germline V gives CDR1 SQVTM, CDR2 ANQGSEA. The CDR3 coding sequence is TGCAGCGGCCGGACAGATATGAACACTGAAGCTTTCTTT. Amino acids: CSGRTDMNTEAFF.